The sequence of this TCR beta chain was determined in a study of OX40 agonist ivuxolimab in advanced cancers. Whole-study context: Dose-escalation patients had hepatocellular carcinoma, melanoma, renal cell or head and neck cancer.

Some clones are missing from TCRdb's copy, which holds only in-frame ones; the method was immunoSEQ multiplex PCR. The table records about 46,000 clones, 89% of them present only once. The length of the CDR3 is 13 residues. The V and J ends lost 6 bases and 2 bases respectively, with 8 bases between them. From germline, CDR1 is MNHEY and CDR2 SMNVEV (reference sequence). Source: CD4+ or CD8+ T cells sorted from blood, taken in a trial of the OX40 agonist ivuxolimab. The sequence derives from an adult with an advanced solid tumor such as melanoma, head and neck, liver or kidney cancer. V and J are TRBV27 and TRBJ2-1; the D is unclear. In DNA, the CDR3 is TGTGCCAGCAGCCTAACCCCCTACAATGAGCAGTTCTTC. Protein product: CASSLTPYNEQFF.